This passage covers 27 T cell receptor beta chains from one sample sequenced in a study of tumor-infiltrating lymphocytes in localized non-small cell lung cancer. Clones were read by immunoSEQ multiplex PCR, and TCRdb kept only the in-frame ones, dropping some. The sample lists more than 12,000 clones, 81% occurring once. What was sequenced was lung tumor tissue. The source is a human donor with non-small cell lung cancer.

The V gene is TRBV4-3, the J gene TRBJ2-3; TRBD2 is a possible D gene (6 bases). CDR3 length equals 13 residues. V shed 3 bases and J shed 4 bases, with 8 bases lying between them. Germline CDR1 reads LGHNA; CDR2 reads YSLEER. The CDR3 loop reads CASSQTRADTQYF. The CDR3 DNA reads TGCGCCAGCAGCCAGACTAGGGCAGATACGCAGTATTTT.

This rearrangement joins TRBV4-1 to TRBJ2-7; TRBD1 might be the D (5 bases). The CDR3 has 13 residues. The germline V and J ends were trimmed by 2 bases and 2 bases, with 7 bases remaining between them. Germline CDR1 and CDR2: MGHRA and YSYEKL. The CDR3 loop is CASSQQGTYEQYF. In DNA, the CDR3 is TGCGCCAGCAGCCAACAGGGAACCTACGAGCAGTACTTC.

The genes are TRBV11-1 and TRBJ2-1, with unresolved D. The CDR3 consists of 13 residues. The germline V gene encodes CDR1 SGHAT and CDR2 FQDESV (reference sequence). The V end lost 4 bases, the J end lost 5 bases, and 9 bases lay between the germline ends. The CDR3 reads CASSSRLNNEQFF. The CDR3 coding sequence is TGTGCCAGCAGCTCCAGACTCAACAATGAGCAGTTCTTC. The variable domain in full, with the rest retrieved from reference TRBV11-1 and TRBJ2-1, is EAEVAQSPRYKITEKSQAVAFWCDPISGHATLYWYRQILGQGPELLVQFQDESVVDDSQLPKDRFSAERLKGVDSTLKIQPAELGDSAMYLCASSSRLNNEQFFGPGTRLTVL.

The V and J genes are TRBV9 and TRBJ2-2, with a tentative D call TRBD1 (5 bases). Trimming took 5 bases from V and 6 from J, leaving 17 bases between them. In germline, CDR1 is SGDLS, CDR2 YYNGEE. There are 15 residues in the CDR3. CDR3 coding DNA: TGTGCCAGCAGAGCTCCAGGGTCCGCTGCCGGGGAGCTGTTTTTT. Its protein product is CASRAPGSAAGELFF.

DNA for the CDR3: TGTGCCAGCAGCCTCGGACAGGGGGCGATTTGGATTGGCTACACCTTC. Translated: CASSLGQGAIWIGYTF. J is TRBJ1-2 and V is TRBV13, with 11 bases identical to TRBD1. The CDR3 is 16 amino acids. Germline V gene sequence: CDR1 PRHDT, CDR2 FYEKMQ (reference sequence). J lost 7 bases, V lost 5 bases, and 12 bases had no gene match.

This sequence joins TRBV2 and TRBJ2-3; 9 bases are a match to TRBD2. The CDR3 spans 14 residues. The trim removed 8 bases at V and 2 bases at J, leaving 5 bases unmatched. Germline assignment: CDR1 SNHLY and CDR2 FYNNEI. CDR3 in DNA: TGTGCCAGCCAGACTAGCGGATACACAGATACGCAGTATTTT. It encodes CASQTSGYTDTQYF.

This clone has only a few counts. This chain joins TRBV19 and TRBJ1-2; 8 bases map to TRBD1. Germline V gene lookup returns CDR1 LNHDA and CDR2 SQIVND (reference sequence). V gave up 0 bases and J gave up 4 bases; unmatched junction bases: 4. The CDR3 extends over 15 amino acids. This CDR3 reads CASSIDPGGSYGYTF. The CDR3 DNA reads TGTGCCAGTAGTATAGATCCAGGGGGCTCCTATGGCTACACCTTC.

This clone was observed a handful of times. The chain combines TRBV6-4 with TRBJ2-7, with TRBD1 identical over 9 bases. In germline, CDR1 is MRHNA, CDR2 SNTAGT. Losses at the gene ends were 10 bases for V and 3 bases for J; bases not matched to a gene: 4. The CDR3 has 12 residues. CDR3 residues: CATPTGGYEQYF. Written as DNA, the CDR3 is TGTGCCACCCCGACAGGGGGCTACGAGCAGTACTTC.

This clone has only a few counts. The chain recombines TRBV2 with TRBJ1-6; 10 bases are shared with TRBD1. J was trimmed by 5 bases and V by 6 bases; bases with no gene match: 7. Germline lookup yields CDR1 SNHLY and CDR2 FYNNEI. The CDR3 spans 16 residues. As DNA, the CDR3 is TGTGCCAGCAGCCCCTGGACAGGGGGGAATAATTCACCCCTCCACTTT. Its protein product is CASSPWTGGNNSPLHF.

Remarks on this clone: Compared with germline, one end of the junction differs, possibly owing to a read error. The chain has TRBV5-4 and TRBJ2-7; 11 bases are a match to TRBD2. CDR3 length equals 16 residues. Germline CDR1 is SGHNT and CDR2 is YYREEE (reference sequence). CDR3 protein: CASSLLAGGPSNEQYF. In nucleotides, the CDR3 is TGTGCCAGCAGCCTTTTAGCGGGAGGGCCCTCCAACGAGCAGTACTTC.

The genes are TRBV19 and TRBJ1-5, with D possibly matching TRBD1 (5 bases). CDR1 and CDR2 from the germline V gene are LNHDA and SQIVND (reference sequence). The V gene lost 3 bases and the J gene lost 9 bases, with 18 bases spanning the gap. The CDR3 sequence is 15 residues long. The chain's CDR3 is CASSIAGPRGGPQHF. The CDR3 nucleotides read TGTGCCAGTAGTATCGCAGGGCCCCGGGGGGGGCCCCAGCATTTT.

The J gene is TRBJ1-2, the V gene TRBV2; 7 bases are shared with TRBD1. The ends lost 1 base at V and 2 bases at J; junction bases unmatched: 7. Germline V gives CDR1 SNHLY, CDR2 FYNNEI. This CDR3 comprises 16 residues. The CDR3 is CASSEGADRANYGYTF. CDR3 sequence (DNA): TGTGCCAGCAGTGAAGGGGCCGACAGGGCCAACTATGGCTACACCTTC. The full variable domain, completed using reference TRBV2 and TRBJ1-2, is EPEVTQTPSHQVTQMGQEVILRCVPISNHLYFYWYRQILGQKVEFLVSFYNNEISEKSEIFDDQFSVERPDGSNFTLKIRSTKLEDSAMYFCASSEGADRANYGYTFGSGTRLTVV.

The chain uses TRBV14 and TRBJ1-1, with no clear D. CDR3 length: 15 amino acids. Trimming left V 1 base short and J 0 bases short, with 9 bases between. The germline gives CDR1 SGHDN, CDR2 FVKESK. The CDR3, as DNA: TGTGCCAGCAGCCAAGTTAACGGAATGAACACTGAAGCTTTCTTT. It codes for CASSQVNGMNTEAFF.

This clone was detected a few times. The chain couples TRBV15 to TRBJ2-7; 10 nucleotides agree with TRBD2. Germline V lookup: CDR1 LNHNV, CDR2 YYDKDF (reference sequence). The CDR3 runs 19 residues. Trimming removed 0 bases from V and 5 bases from J; junction bases left unmatched: 16. DNA for the CDR3: TGTGCCACCAGCAGAGATGAGTGGCTAGCGGGAGAAGGGTGGAACGAGCAGTACTTC. It yields the protein CATSRDEWLAGEGWNEQYF. Based on the CDR3 plus reference TRBV15 and TRBJ2-7, the full variable domain is DAMVIQNPRYQVTQFGKPVTLSCSQTLNHNVMYWYQQKSSQAPKLLFHYYDKDFNNEADTPDNFQSRRPNTSFCFLDIRSPGLGDTAMYLCATSRDEWLAGEGWNEQYFGPGTRLTVT.

As DNA, the CDR3 is TGCGCCAGCAGCTCTAGCGGGAGATATGAGCAGTTCTTC. It yields the protein CASSSSGRYEQFF. The V gene is TRBV10-2, the J gene TRBJ2-1; the match to TRBD2 covers 10 bases. Losses at the gene ends were 6 bases for V and 8 bases for J; bases not matched to a gene: 4. CDR1 and CDR2 (germline): WSHSY, SAAADI. This CDR3 spans 13 amino acids.

The rearrangement joins TRBV4-3 to TRBJ2-1, with TRBD2 matching 9 bases. The CDR3 runs to 14 residues. The junction had 2 bases not matched to a gene; V was cut back by 0 bases and J by 8 bases. CDR1 and CDR2 from the germline V gene are LGHNA and YSLEER. CDR3 bases: TGCGCCAGCAGCCAAGAAAGGACTAGCGATGAGCAGTTCTTC. It is translated as CASSQERTSDEQFF.

V and J are TRBV7-7 and TRBJ2-2; 7 bases agree with TRBD2. This CDR3 has 14 residues. The junction had 7 bases not matched to a gene; V was cut back by 4 bases and J by 8 bases. Germline loops: CDR1 SSHAT, CDR2 FNYEAQ (reference sequence). The CDR3 DNA reads as TGTGCCAGCAGCTCCGGACTGGGAGGGGGGGAGCTGTTTTTT. It specifies CASSSGLGGGELFF.

V gene TRBV5-4 combines with J gene TRBJ2-2; 7 nucleotides line up with TRBD2. J lost 2 bases, V lost 4 bases, and 5 bases had no gene match. The V gene's germline CDR1 is SGHNT and CDR2 YYREEE (reference sequence). The CDR3 is 15 residues long. The CDR3 region is CASSRLAGNTGELFF. The CDR3 DNA is TGTGCCAGCAGCAGATTAGCGGGTAACACCGGGGAGCTGTTTTTT.

The genes are TRBV30 and TRBJ1-5; maybe TRBD1 (6 bases). V lost 1 base, J lost 0 bases, and 7 bases lay in between. The CDR3 loop spans 14 amino acids. The V gene's germline CDR1 is GTSNPN and CDR2 SVGIG (reference sequence). The DNA for the CDR3 is TGTGCCTGGAGTGGGACAGTTAGCAATCAGCCCCAGCATTTT. Translating gives CAWSGTVSNQPQHF.

As DNA, the CDR3 is TGCGCCAGCAGTGAGTCTGTAGGGGAAGCTTTCTTT. Protein product: CASSESVGEAFF. The chain combines TRBV10-2 with TRBJ1-1; no clear D gene. V lost 0 bases to trimming and J lost 8 bases, with 7 bases between them. This CDR3 is 12 amino acids long. Germline V gene lookup returns CDR1 WSHSY and CDR2 SAAADI.

CDR3 nucleotide sequence: TGCGCCAGCAGGGCTAGCGGGAGTTCCACAGATACGCAGTATTTT. This sequence encodes CASRASGSSTDTQYF. The chain couples TRBV10-2 to TRBJ2-3; 10 nucleotides agree with TRBD2. Germline V gene lookup returns CDR1 WSHSY and CDR2 SAAADI. V shed 6 bases, J shed 2 bases, and the junction held 5 bases outside the gene matches. The length of the CDR3 is 15 residues.

This rearrangement joins TRBV11-2 to TRBJ2-7; no firm D call. The V and J ends lost 0 bases and 1 base respectively, with 10 bases between them. The germline CDR1 and CDR2 sequences are SGHAT and FQNNGV. The CDR3 length is 15 residues. CDR3 sequence: CASSLDRTPSYEQYF. DNA of the CDR3: TGTGCCAGCAGCTTAGATCGGACGCCTTCCTACGAGCAGTACTTC.

The chain couples TRBV6-6 to TRBJ2-7; TRBD2 matches at 10 bases. The CDR3 length is 13 residues. Germline V gene lookup returns CDR1 MNHNY and CDR2 SVGAGI (reference sequence). J lost 4 bases, V lost 7 bases, and 4 bases had no gene match. The chain's CDR3 is CASKLAGGYEQYF. The CDR3, as DNA: TGTGCCAGCAAATTAGCGGGAGGATACGAGCAGTACTTC.

The chain carries TRBV5-6 and TRBJ1-1; D unresolved. The CDR3 runs to 13 residues. Trimming pared 0 bases from V and 6 bases from J, leaving 9 bases between. CDR1 is SGHDT and CDR2 is YYEEEE in the germline V gene. The CDR3 loop reads CASSLGVGAEAFF. For the CDR3, the DNA is TGTGCCAGCAGCTTGGGGGTGGGTGCTGAAGCTTTCTTT. Supplemented by reference TRBV5-6 and TRBJ1-1, the full variable domain reads DAGVTQSPTHLIKTRGQQVTLRCSPKSGHDTVSWYQQALGQGPQFIFQYYEEEERQRGNFPDRFSGHQFPNYSSELNVNALLLGDSALYLCASSLGVGAEAFFGQGTRLTVV.

This clone was recorded only once. The gene calls are TRBV15 and TRBJ2-3; no definite D call. Germline values: CDR1 LNHNV, CDR2 YYDKDF (reference sequence). V was clipped by 0 bases and J by 6 bases, with 7 bases between them. This CDR3 comprises 13 residues. CDR3: CATSRDPGDTQYF. In DNA form, the CDR3 reads TGTGCCACCAGCAGAGATCCCGGGGATACGCAGTATTTT.

A single count supports this clone. The J gene is TRBJ1-1, the V gene TRBV7-9; D is unresolved. V dropped 2 bases and J dropped 0 bases, with 1 base sitting between them. Per germline, CDR1 SEHNR and CDR2 FQNEAQ (reference sequence). CDR3 length: 12 residues. The CDR3 protein is CASSLMNTEAFF. The CDR3 DNA sequence: TGTGCCAGCAGCTTAATGAACACTGAAGCTTTCTTT.

The chain carries TRBV7-2 and TRBJ2-7; the D gene is possibly TRBD1 (7 bases). The CDR3 has 15 residues. Germline V gene sequence: CDR1 SGHTA, CDR2 FQGNSA. The V end lost 4 bases, the J end lost 2 bases, and 15 bases lay between the germline ends. The CDR3 loop reads CASSSTGDSTYEQYF. Written as DNA, the CDR3 is TGTGCCAGCAGCTCGACGGGGGACAGTACCTACGAGCAGTACTTC.